This entry lists 26 T cell receptor beta chains sequenced from one sample in a study of a mutant IDH1 vaccine in newly diagnosed glioma. The time point here: week 35, safety follow-up. In the vaccine, a single dose held 300 ug of the mutant IDH1 20-mer peptide, along with topical imiquimod. Some clones are missing from TCRdb's copy, which holds only in-frame ones; the method was immunoSEQ multiplex PCR. The data contain roughly 44,000 clones, about 86% of them singletons. These receptors lack a known antigen. Sample: PBMCs, taken from a glioma patient whose treatment included an IDH1 peptide vaccine. The source is a woman between 40 and 55 years old with glioma. Some clones in this sample may be carry-over from other donors' samples.

CDR3 region: CASSVDLGNYGYTF. The CDR3 nucleotides read TGTGCCAGCAGCGTAGATCTGGGTAACTATGGCTACACCTTC. The gene calls are TRBV9 and TRBJ1-2; D gene ambiguous. The CDR3 has 14 residues. CDR1 SGDLS and CDR2 YYNGEE come from the germline V gene. Deletions cut 0 bases from V and 1 base from J, with 7 bases between. The full variable domain, in which reference TRBV9 and TRBJ1-2 provide the parts outside the CDR3, is DSGVTQTPKHLITATGQRVTLRCSPRSGDLSVYWYQQSLDQGLQFLIQYYNGEERAKGNILERFSAQQFPDLHSELNLSSLELGDSALYFCASSVDLGNYGYTFGSGTRLTVV.

CDR3 nucleotide sequence: TGTGCCAGCAGCTTCCGACAGGCCAAAAAACTGTTTTTT. Translation: CASSFRQAKKLFF. The J gene is TRBJ1-4, the V gene TRBV11-2, with D possibly TRBD1 on 6 matching bases. The CDR3 is 13 residues long. The ends were cut back, 3 bases at V and 9 bases at J, with 11 bases in the middle. Germline V lookup: CDR1 SGHAT, CDR2 FQNNGV.

This clone appeared a few times. The chain recombines TRBV10-3 with TRBJ1-1, with a weak D call TRBD1 (5 bases). V shed 4 bases and J shed 11 bases, with 14 bases lying between them. In germline, CDR1 is ENHRY, CDR2 SYGVKD. The CDR3 has 12 residues. CDR3 loop: CAISAGPAAAFF. In DNA form, the CDR3 reads TGTGCCATCAGTGCGGGACCCGCGGCGGCTTTCTTT.

The rearrangement uses TRBV2 and TRBJ1-5; D gene unclear. Trimming cost V 8 bases and J 0 bases, with 11 bases left between them. The CDR3 runs 14 residues. Germline CDR1 reads SNHLY; CDR2 reads FYNNEI. The CDR3 reads CASGEMYSNQPQHF. In DNA form, the CDR3 reads TGTGCCAGCGGGGAGATGTATAGCAATCAGCCCCAGCATTTT. The whole variable domain, remainder taken from reference TRBV2 and TRBJ1-5, is EPEVTQTPSHQVTQMGQEVILRCVPISNHLYFYWYRQILGQKVEFLVSFYNNEISEKSEIFDDQFSVERPDGSNFTLKIRSTKLEDSAMYFCASGEMYSNQPQHFGDGTRLSIL.

The chain recombines TRBV21-1 with TRBJ1-5; the table's D call of TRBD1 was not tested on the DNA. TRBV21-1 is a listed pseudogene. This CDR3 comprises 15 residues. In DNA form, the CDR3 reads TGTGCCAGCAGCCTTGACAGGGTTCGAAATCAGCCCCAGCATTTT. Residues: CASSLDRVRNQPQHF.

V gene TRBV4-3 combines with J gene TRBJ2-3; 9 nucleotides line up with TRBD2. After removal of 0 bases from V and 4 bases from J, the junction contained 11 bases not matched to a gene. Per germline, CDR1 LGHNA and CDR2 YSLEER. This CDR3 contains 18 residues. DNA of the CDR3: TGCGCCAGCAGCCAAGAATCACCGCGCGGGGGGGCCGCAGATACGCAGTATTTT. Protein sequence: CASSQESPRGGAADTQYF.

The gene calls are TRBV2 and TRBJ2-3; 12 positions agree with TRBD2. This CDR3 has 19 amino acids. V was pared by 1 base and J by 0 bases, with 8 bases of the junction left unmatched. CDR1 is SNHLY and CDR2 is FYNNEI in the germline V gene. The DNA of the CDR3 is TGTGCCAGCAGTGAAGTGGGGGGACTAGCGGGTTTCAGCACAGATACGCAGTATTTT. This codes for CASSEVGGLAGFSTDTQYF.

This clone was observed a single time. This chain uses TRBV28 with TRBJ2-7; possibly TRBD1 or TRBD2 for D (5 bases each). Looked up from germline, CDR1 is MDHEN and CDR2 is SYDVKM. This CDR3 is 17 amino acids long. Trimming removed 8 bases at V and 7 bases at J, with 30 bases between. The CDR3 DNA reads as TGTGCCAGCCAACCCTCGGGGCTAGGCGCCACTGTCGATGAGCAGTACTTC. This gives the protein CASQPSGLGATVDEQYF. Based on the CDR3 plus reference TRBV28 and TRBJ2-7, the full variable domain is DVKVTQSSRYLVKRTGEKVFLECVQDMDHENMFWYRQDPGLGLRLIYFSYDVKMKEKGDIPEGYSVSREKKERFSLILESASTNQTSMYLCASQPSGLGATVDEQYFGPGTRLTVT.

A single count supports this clone. The rearrangement joins TRBV7-6 to TRBJ2-5, with TRBD1 matching over 9 bases. The better agreement between TRBJ2-7 and the DNA end casts doubt on the J call. This CDR3 comprises 14 residues. Per germline, CDR1 SGHVS and CDR2 FNYEAQ. CDR3 nucleotides: TGTGCCAGCAGCTTGGGACAGGGAGGGATCGAGCAGTACTTC. It translates to CASSLGQGGIEQYF.

This clone was recorded only once. This chain joins TRBV28 and TRBJ2-7; 7 bases line up with TRBD1. The CDR3 has 14 residues. Germline V gene sequence: CDR1 MDHEN, CDR2 SYDVKM. The trim removed 3 bases at V and 0 bases at J, leaving 2 bases unmatched. CDR3 sequence (DNA): TGTGCCAGCAGTTTGGGACAGACCTCCTACGAGCAGTACTTC. The encoded protein is CASSLGQTSYEQYF.

The chain combines TRBV5-4 with TRBJ2-7; possibly TRBD2 for D (5 bases). V gave up 1 base and J gave up 4 bases, with 15 bases separating them. The CDR3 spans 15 residues. Per germline, CDR1 SGHNT and CDR2 YYREEE (reference sequence). CDR3 region: CASSLNTRSFYEQYF. CDR3 DNA sequence: TGTGCCAGCAGCTTGAACACTAGGTCATTTTACGAGCAGTACTTC.

This sequence joins TRBV7-9 and TRBJ1-1, with D possibly being TRBD1 (5 bases). V was clipped by 5 bases and J by 2 bases, with 6 bases between them. This CDR3 spans 12 amino acids. Germline V gene data show CDR1 as SEHNR and CDR2 as FQNEAQ (reference sequence). The CDR3 region has the DNA TGTGCCAGCAGCACAGGTAACACTGAAGCTTTCTTT. Translating it yields CASSTGNTEAFF.

The CDR3, as DNA: TGTGCCAGCACGGGAGTCCGTATCGAAAAACTGTTTTTT. Its protein product is CASTGVRIEKLFF. This chain joins TRBV28 and TRBJ1-4, with D hard to call. Germline assignment: CDR1 MDHEN and CDR2 SYDVKM. The CDR3 contains 13 residues. The V and J ends lost 7 bases and 8 bases respectively, with 14 bases between them. Full variable domain (remainder filled in from reference TRBV28 and TRBJ1-4): DVKVTQSSRYLVKRTGEKVFLECVQDMDHENMFWYRQDPGLGLRLIYFSYDVKMKEKGDIPEGYSVSREKKERFSLILESASTNQTSMYLCASTGVRIEKLFFGSGTQLSVL.

This chain links TRBV19 with TRBJ1-2; 7 nucleotides align to TRBD1. V was clipped by 3 bases and J by 3 bases; unmatched bases: 1. Germline CDR1 and CDR2: LNHDA and SQIVND (reference sequence). The CDR3 runs 13 residues. CDR3 sequence (DNA): TGTGCCAGTAGTATGGACAGGTACTATGGCTACACCTTC. It yields the protein CASSMDRYYGYTF.

The genes are TRBV10-2 and TRBJ2-2; 9 bases line up with TRBD1. Germline V lookup: CDR1 WSHSY, CDR2 SAAADI. The trim removed 1 base at V and 6 bases at J, leaving 3 bases unmatched. The CDR3 contains 15 residues. In nucleotides, the CDR3 is TGCGCCAGCAGTGAGTGGGACAGGGCTCCCGGGGAGCTGTTTTTT. Protein product: CASSEWDRAPGELFF.

The V gene is TRBV6-6, the J gene TRBJ2-2; TRBD2 matches 9 bases. Germline V lookup: CDR1 MNHNY, CDR2 SVGAGI (reference sequence). V gave up 4 bases and J gave up 1 base; unmatched junction bases: 4. This CDR3 is 16 amino acids long. CDR3 nucleotide sequence: TGTGCCAGCAGTTCTCGCGGGAGGGAGAACACCGGGGAGCTGTTTTTT. This gives the protein CASSSRGRENTGELFF.

The chain recombines TRBV5-4 with TRBJ2-7; 7 bases are shared with TRBD1. Looked up from germline, CDR1 is SGHNT and CDR2 is YYREEE (reference sequence). The CDR3 covers 13 residues. J lost 3 bases, V lost 3 bases, and 3 bases had no gene match. Here the CDR3 DNA reads TGTGCCAGCAGCTCGGGACAGAGCTACGAGCAGTACTTC. Translating it yields CASSSGQSYEQYF.

The sample holds one count of this clone. The chain couples TRBV5-4 to TRBJ2-3; D could derive from TRBD1 or TRBD2 (5 bases each). With 1 base removed from V and 6 bases from J, the gap between germline ends came to 15 bases. The CDR3 loop spans 15 amino acids. In germline, CDR1 is SGHNT, CDR2 YYREEE (reference sequence). The CDR3 bases are TGTGCCAGCAGCTTGCCCTCCAGCGAGGGGGATACGCAGTATTTT. This translates into CASSLPSSEGDTQYF.

V usage is TRBV27 and J usage is TRBJ1-2, with 9 bases aligning to TRBD1. Germline CDR1 reads MNHEY; CDR2 reads SMNVEV (reference sequence). CDR3 length: 15 amino acids. With 2 bases clipped from V and 6 bases from J, the junction kept 7 bases outside the gene matches. CDR3 nucleotide sequence: TGTGCCAGCAGTTTAAATGGACAGGGGTCTCATGGCTACACCTTC. This gives the protein CASSLNGQGSHGYTF.

This rearrangement joins TRBV28 to TRBJ2-7; D assignment may be TRBD1 or TRBD2 (5 bases each). Trimming cost V 3 bases and J 3 bases, with 15 bases left between them. This CDR3 has 15 amino acids. Germline V gives CDR1 MDHEN, CDR2 SYDVKM. As DNA, the CDR3 is TGTGCCAGCAGTTTGGCCCAGGGACCCTTCTACGAGCAGTACTTC. It encodes CASSLAQGPFYEQYF.

The chain joins TRBV29-1 to TRBJ1-2, with 10 positions matching TRBD1. The V and J ends lost 6 bases and 5 bases, in that order; junction bases with no gene match: 12. CDR3 size: 15 residues. Germline lookup yields CDR1 SQVTM and CDR2 ANQGSEA. In DNA form, the CDR3 reads TGCAGCGTGCTCCGGGACAGGGGAGACGGTTATGGCTACACCTTC. Protein: CSVLRDRGDGYGYTF. Based on the CDR3 plus reference TRBV29-1 and TRBJ1-2, the full variable domain is SAVISQKPSRDICQRGTSLTIQCQVDSQVTMMFWYRQQPGQSLTLIATANQGSEATYESGFVIDKFPISRPNLTFSTLTVSNMSPEDSSIYLCSVLRDRGDGYGYTFGSGTRLTVV.

J is TRBJ2-5 and V is TRBV13, with D uncertain. The V gene lost 6 bases and the J gene lost 9 bases, with 14 bases spanning the gap. The germline V gene has CDR1 PRHDT and CDR2 FYEKMQ (reference sequence). This CDR3 region has 12 residues. CDR3 loop: CASRPTSGAQYF. As DNA, the CDR3 is TGTGCCAGCAGGCCCACCAGTGGGGCCCAGTACTTC.

This chain uses TRBV20-1 with TRBJ2-7; D is unclear. This CDR3 spans 11 amino acids. Germline-derived CDR1 and CDR2 are DFQATT and SNEGSKA (reference sequence). V lost 7 bases to trimming and J lost 1 base, with 8 bases between them. CDR3 nucleotide sequence: TGCAGTGTTGACCGGTCCTACGAGCAGTACTTC. Translating it yields CSVDRSYEQYF.

This chain links TRBV2 with TRBJ2-7, with 8 bases that match TRBD1. The germline V gene has CDR1 SNHLY and CDR2 FYNNEI. This CDR3 comprises 12 residues. V lost 9 bases to trimming and J lost 5 bases; unmatched junction nucleotides: 6. Here the CDR3 DNA reads TGTGCCAGTCGGACAGGGTACGACGAGCAGTACTTC. Translated: CASRTGYDEQYF.

Within the sample, this clone is medium-sized. The J gene is TRBJ1-2, the V gene TRBV7-9, with D tentatively TRBD1 (6 bases). This CDR3 is built from 14 residues. Germline assignment: CDR1 SEHNR and CDR2 FQNEAQ (reference sequence). Trimming left V 1 base short and J 8 bases short, with 14 bases between. CDR3 nucleotides: TGTGCCAGCAGCTTAGTATCGGGGGCGGGAGGCTACACCTTC. Protein product: CASSLVSGAGGYTF.

In this sample, this clone turned up a few times. The V gene is TRBV5-1, the J gene TRBJ2-5; D is uncertain. Trimming removed 0 bases from V and 3 bases from J, with 9 bases in between. The length of the CDR3 is 14 residues. Per the germline V gene, CDR1 is SGHRS and CDR2 is YFSETQ. CDR3 DNA sequence: TGCGCCAGCAGCTTGGCCTCGGCAGAAGAGACCCAGTACTTC. Translated: CASSLASAEETQYF.